These 31 T cell receptor beta chains were all obtained from the same sample, sequenced in a study of T cell responses to AZD1222 COVID-19 vaccine. Using immunoSEQ multiplex PCR, the repertoire was profiled, and TCRdb retains in-frame clones only, with some absent. The table has approximately 150,000 clones, about 92% seen once. The sequences come from peripheral blood, collected on day 0 of MenACWY control vaccination. All receptors come from an adult in good health.

The chain joins TRBV18 to TRBJ1-2, with D possibly matching TRBD1 (5 bases). Germline loops: CDR1 KGHSH, CDR2 LQKENI. This CDR3 spans 17 amino acids. The ends were cut back, 0 bases at V and 6 bases at J, with 20 bases in the middle. The DNA for the CDR3 is TGTGCCAGCTCACCACCGTCTGGCGGGGCAAGGGGAGATGGCTACACCTTC. Residues: CASSPPSGGARGDGYTF.

The chain is built from TRBV6-4 and TRBJ2-1, with D perhaps TRBD1 (6 bases). This CDR3 spans 13 amino acids. Germline V gene data show CDR1 as MRHNA and CDR2 as SNTAGT. V lost 4 bases and J lost 9, with 13 bases in between. The CDR3 is CASSVQGIGEQFF. The CDR3 region has the DNA TGTGCCAGCAGTGTACAGGGTATCGGTGAGCAGTTCTTC.

This sequence joins TRBV7-2 and TRBJ2-7; 7 positions agree with TRBD2. The CDR3 runs 14 residues. Germline CDR1 and CDR2: SGHTA and FQGNSA. V lost 6 bases and J lost 4; bases outside the gene matches: 9. The DNA of the CDR3 is TGTGCCAGCAGAGCGGGACCGCAATTGTACGAGCAGTACTTC. Translated: CASRAGPQLYEQYF. Variable domain in full (rest from reference TRBV7-2 and TRBJ2-7): GAGVSQSPSNKVTEKGKDVELRCDPISGHTALYWYRQSLGQGLEFLIYFQGNSAPDKSGLPSDRFSAERTGGSVSTLTIQRTQQEDSAVYLCASRAGPQLYEQYFGPGTRLTVT.

The genes are TRBV19 and TRBJ1-4; 8 nucleotides match TRBD1. After removal of 6 bases from V and 8 bases from J, the junction contained 5 bases not matched to a gene. Germline V gene data show CDR1 as LNHDA and CDR2 as SQIVND (reference sequence). CDR3 size: 13 residues. The CDR3 nucleotides are TGTGCCAGTAGCAGACAGGGGAGGGAAAAACTGTTTTTT. Protein sequence: CASSRQGREKLFF.

This rearrangement joins TRBV6-5 to TRBJ1-6; D is undetermined. CDR3 size: 13 residues. V lost 2 bases to trimming and J lost 8 bases, with 7 bases between them. Germline-derived CDR1 and CDR2 are MNHEY and SVGAGI. CDR3 region: CASSYNLYSPLHF. The CDR3 region has the DNA TGTGCCAGCAGTTACAATCTTTATTCACCCCTCCACTTT.

V is TRBV2 and J is TRBJ1-2; 8 bases fit TRBD1. V shed 7 bases and J 4 bases; nucleotides not matched to a gene: 5. The CDR3 covers 13 residues. The germline gives CDR1 SNHLY, CDR2 FYNNEI. CDR3 residues: CASNAGGPYGYTF. As DNA, the CDR3 is TGTGCCAGCAATGCAGGGGGCCCCTATGGCTACACCTTC.

This chain links TRBV19 with TRBJ2-1; D perhaps matches TRBD2 (6 bases). V was pared by 2 bases and J by 2 bases, with 10 bases between. Germline-derived CDR1 and CDR2 are LNHDA and SQIVND (reference sequence). The CDR3 has 15 residues. CDR3 DNA sequence: TGTGCCAGTAGTATATCGGGAGTTCCCTACAATGAGCAGTTCTTC. It translates to CASSISGVPYNEQFF. The full variable domain, rest sourced from reference TRBV19 and TRBJ2-1, is DGGITQSPKYLFRKEGQNVTLSCEQNLNHDAMYWYRQDPGQGLRLIYYSQIVNDFQKGDIAEGYSVSREKKESFPLTVTSAQKNPTAFYLCASSISGVPYNEQFFGPGTRLTVL.

The rearrangement uses TRBV7-9 and TRBJ1-4; 9 nucleotides align to TRBD1. Germline CDR1 reads SEHNR; CDR2 reads FQNEAQ (reference sequence). V was pared by 5 bases and J by 7 bases, with 11 bases of the junction left unmatched. The CDR3 is 16 amino acids. CDR3 DNA: TGTGCCAGCAGCCGCACCGCACAGGGGGCGGCTGAAAAACTGTTTTTT. Amino acid sequence: CASSRTAQGAAEKLFF.

The chain joins TRBV28 to TRBJ1-2; D uncertain. Trimming stripped 4 bases from V and 0 bases from J, with 9 bases between. Germline CDR1 and CDR2: MDHEN and SYDVKM. CDR3 length: 14 residues. The CDR3 loop is CASSSWSTNYGYTF. Written as DNA, the CDR3 is TGTGCCAGCAGTTCTTGGAGCACTAACTATGGCTACACCTTC.

This sequence joins TRBV27 and TRBJ2-1; D ambiguous. Germline V gene data show CDR1 as MNHEY and CDR2 as SMNVEV (reference sequence). V lost 0 bases to trimming and J lost 6 bases, with 9 bases between them. The CDR3 totals 14 residues. The CDR3 protein is CASSLSGRSNEQFF. The CDR3 DNA follows: TGTGCCAGCAGTTTATCGGGCCGAAGCAATGAGCAGTTCTTC.

J is TRBJ1-3 and V is TRBV9; D gene ambiguous. Deletions cut 0 bases from V and 8 bases from J, with 15 bases between. The germline V gene has CDR1 SGDLS and CDR2 YYNGEE. The CDR3 extends over 15 amino acids. For the CDR3, the DNA is TGTGCCAGCAGCGTAGGGGCGGAGGGTTCATACACCATATATTTT. It codes for CASSVGAEGSYTIYF.

The chain joins TRBV29-1 to TRBJ1-1, with D maybe TRBD1 (6 bases). The CDR3 runs to 13 residues. V was clipped by 4 bases and J by 0 bases, with 9 bases between them. Germline V lookup: CDR1 SQVTM, CDR2 ANQGSEA. The CDR3 region is CSVGTDVNTEAFF. In DNA form, the CDR3 reads TGCAGCGTTGGGACAGATGTGAACACTGAAGCTTTCTTT.

V gene TRBV25-1 combines with J gene TRBJ2-5; D is possibly TRBD2 (6 bases). Per germline, CDR1 MGHDK and CDR2 SYGVNS. The CDR3 length is 15 residues. The V and J ends lost 1 base and 4 bases respectively, with 13 bases between them. The CDR3 region is CASSELEGWAETQYF. CDR3 nucleotide sequence: TGTGCCAGCAGTGAATTGGAGGGGTGGGCAGAGACCCAGTACTTC.

This clone came up once. This chain joins TRBV9 and TRBJ1-2, with D possibly matching TRBD1 (6 bases). Germline loops: CDR1 SGDLS, CDR2 YYNGEE. V gave up 0 bases and J gave up 6 bases, with 9 bases separating them. This CDR3 is 13 amino acids long. CDR3 sequence (DNA): TGTGCCAGCAGCGTAGGGCAGGGGAATGGCTACACCTTC. Translation gives CASSVGQGNGYTF.

The genes are TRBV6-1 and TRBJ1-4; no clear D. In germline, CDR1 is MNHNS, CDR2 SASEGT. The length of the CDR3 is 14 residues. V was shortened by 3 bases and J by 5 bases, with 10 bases between the two germline ends. The CDR3 is CASSDSGVNEKLFF. Here the CDR3 DNA reads TGTGCCAGCAGTGATTCCGGGGTCAATGAAAAACTGTTTTTT.

The J gene is TRBJ1-6, the V gene TRBV3-1 (or the pseudogene TRBV3-2); weak D call: TRBD1 (6 bases). CDR1 and CDR2 (germline): LGHDT, YNNKEL (reference sequence). The V gene lost 6 bases and the J gene lost 4 bases, with 10 bases spanning the gap. The CDR3 has 14 residues. The CDR3 sequence: CASSPTGYNSPLHF. As DNA, the CDR3 is TGTGCCAGCAGTCCCACAGGGTATAATTCACCCCTCCACTTT.

This clone is a singleton in its sample. The chain carries TRBV15 and TRBJ1-1, with a weak D call TRBD1 (5 bases). V lost 5 bases and J 8 bases, leaving 21 bases between the germline ends. This CDR3 region has 15 residues. In germline, CDR1 is LNHNV, CDR2 YYDKDF (reference sequence). In DNA form, the CDR3 reads TGTGCCACCAGCCCCACGGGGGGACGGATCAGGGAAGCTTTCTTT. Encoded protein: CATSPTGGRIREAFF.

The chain combines TRBV6-2 or TRBV6-3 with TRBJ2-7; D is unclear. V was trimmed by 0 bases and J by 3 bases, leaving 6 bases between them. Germline CDR1 MNHEY, CDR2 SVGEGT. This CDR3 region has 13 residues. Here the CDR3 DNA reads TGTGCCAGCAGTTACTCGAACCACTACGAGCAGTACTTC. It yields the protein CASSYSNHYEQYF.

This chain uses TRBV2 with TRBJ2-1; TRBD2 agrees at 8 bases. V shed 2 bases, J shed 3 bases, and the junction held 6 bases outside the gene matches. The V gene's germline CDR1 is SNHLY and CDR2 FYNNEI. The CDR3 consists of 16 residues. CDR3 DNA sequence: TGTGCCAGCAGTGAAATAGCACTAGCGGACTACAATGAGCAGTTCTTC. It is translated as CASSEIALADYNEQFF.

The chain has TRBV28 and TRBJ1-1; 8 bases fit TRBD1. Germline CDR1 is MDHEN and CDR2 is SYDVKM. The CDR3 sequence is 14 residues long. V lost 5 bases, J lost 0 bases, and 2 bases stayed unmatched. The CDR3 reads CASSTGGLNTEAFF. CDR3 nucleotides: TGTGCCAGCAGTACAGGGGGACTGAACACTGAAGCTTTCTTT.

Only a few counts were recorded for this clone. This chain joins TRBV19 and TRBJ1-2, with D unresolved. CDR3 size: 14 residues. The V gene lost 3 bases and the J gene lost 6 bases, with 14 bases spanning the gap. Germline loops: CDR1 LNHDA, CDR2 SQIVND (reference sequence). Here the CDR3 reads CASSIGQAIHGYTF. The CDR3 DNA follows: TGTGCCAGTAGTATCGGGCAGGCAATTCATGGCTACACCTTC.

V usage is TRBV9 and J usage is TRBJ2-1; the match to TRBD2 covers 14 bases. The J segment lost 15 bases and the V segment lost 4 bases, leaving 9 bases of the junction unmatched. The germline CDR1 and CDR2 sequences are SGDLS and YYNGEE. CDR3 size: 14 residues. In DNA form, the CDR3 reads TGTGCCAGCAGCCCCTTGGGACTAGCGGGAGAATTGTTCTTC. This translates into CASSPLGLAGELFF.

DNA of the CDR3: TGTGCCAGCAGGAGGACAGGGGAGAGGAACACTGAAGCTTTCTTT. Protein: CASRRTGERNTEAFF. The chain combines TRBV6-5 with TRBJ1-1; 9 bases are shared with TRBD1. Germline-derived CDR1 and CDR2 are MNHEY and SVGAGI. V lost 6 bases to trimming and J lost 1 base; unmatched junction nucleotides: 6. The CDR3 has 15 amino acids.

The chain has TRBV7-2 and TRBJ2-5; perhaps TRBD1 as D (5 bases). V lost 4 bases to trimming and J lost 5 bases, with 11 bases between them. CDR1 SGHTA and CDR2 FQGNSA come from the germline V gene. CDR3 length: 13 amino acids. CDR3 loop: CASSSQVGETQYF. The CDR3 DNA reads as TGTGCCAGCAGCTCACAGGTGGGGGAGACCCAGTACTTC. The entire variable domain, with the rest obtained from reference TRBV7-2 and TRBJ2-5, is as follows: GAGVSQSPSNKVTEKGKDVELRCDPISGHTALYWYRQSLGQGLEFLIYFQGNSAPDKSGLPSDRFSAERTGGSVSTLTIQRTQQEDSAVYLCASSSQVGETQYFGPGTRLLVL.

V gene TRBV3-1 (or the pseudogene TRBV3-2) combines with J gene TRBJ2-7; D is perhaps TRBD1 (6 bases). This CDR3 region has 12 residues. Germline V gives CDR1 LGHDT, CDR2 YNNKEL (reference sequence). V lost 3 bases and J lost 7, with 10 bases in between. The CDR3 sequence: CASSQGAWEQYF. The CDR3 region has the DNA TGTGCCAGCAGCCAGGGGGCGTGGGAGCAGTACTTC.

The genes are TRBV19 and TRBJ2-6; TRBD2 is a possible D gene (5 bases). Germline V gives CDR1 LNHDA, CDR2 SQIVND (reference sequence). The CDR3 sequence is 15 residues long. The V end was cut by 6 bases, the J end by 0 bases, with 9 bases between. Here the CDR3 reads CASRIGDSGANVLTF. The CDR3 DNA sequence: TGTGCCAGTAGGATCGGGGACTCTGGGGCCAACGTCCTGACTTTC.

This chain links TRBV7-8 with TRBJ2-5; D ambiguous. The CDR3 length is 15 residues. Trimming took off 5 bases at V and 2 bases at J, with 15 bases between the two ends. The germline V gene has CDR1 SGHVS and CDR2 FQNEAQ. The CDR3 loop reads CASSAYRPKQETQYF. CDR3 nucleotides: TGTGCCAGCAGCGCGTACCGACCAAAACAAGAGACCCAGTACTTC.

This clone was seen a single time. This rearrangement joins TRBV29-1 to TRBJ2-5; D is unclear. V was trimmed by 5 bases and J by 1 base, leaving 8 bases between them. The germline V gene has CDR1 SQVTM and CDR2 ANQGSEA. CDR3 size: 12 residues. The DNA of the CDR3 is TGCAGCGTTCACCGCAGCCAAGAGACCCAGTACTTC. Residues: CSVHRSQETQYF.

V and J are TRBV2 and TRBJ2-5; D may match TRBD1 or TRBD2 (5 bases each). V lost 2 bases, J lost 1 base, and 20 bases lay in between. CDR3 length equals 18 residues. The germline V gene encodes CDR1 SNHLY and CDR2 FYNNEI. The CDR3 DNA reads as TGTGCCAGCAGTGAATCTGGATCCCGGGGACGATTCCAAGAGACCCAGTACTTC. Residues: CASSESGSRGRFQETQYF.

The chain links TRBV5-1 to TRBJ1-4; no definite D call. Germline V gene data show CDR1 as SGHRS and CDR2 as YFSETQ. V lost 3 bases to trimming and J lost 4 bases, with 13 bases between them. The CDR3 extends over 15 amino acids. This chain's CDR3 is CASSSASEYNEKLFF. CDR3 DNA: TGCGCCAGCAGCTCCGCCTCAGAATATAATGAAAAACTGTTTTTT.

The chain uses TRBV5-1 and TRBJ1-1; 10 nucleotides match TRBD1. CDR1 is SGHRS and CDR2 is YFSETQ in the germline V gene. After removal of 0 bases from V and 4 bases from J, the junction contained 3 bases not matched to a gene. The CDR3 sequence is 15 residues long. For the CDR3, the DNA is TGCGCCAGCAGCTTGGCGGGACAGGGGAGCACTGAAGCTTTCTTT. Translation: CASSLAGQGSTEAFF.